Listed below are T cell receptor beta chains from one sample, sequenced in a study of T-cell memory formation after mild COVID-19. TCRdb independently ran MiXCR on the 5' RACE reads; one entry per CDR3 protein. The data contain roughly 600,000 distinct CDR3 sequences, roughly 18% of them singletons. Sequences were obtained from PBMCs or a T cell subset sorted from them (not recorded which). These receptors all stem from an adult woman who had mild COVID-19 (a few samples of this study predate the infection). Cell type and time point are not known. The CDR3 runs from the conserved cysteine through the conserved F or W. Each record gives: V gene, CDR3 length, CDR3 protein.

TRBV6-6 15 CASSPNRDGLHEQFF
TRBV12-3/TRBV12-4 18 CASSLPAPIVDSPIEQYF
TRBV9 16 CASSVVGFANTGELFF
TRBV2 15 CASSEKGGAIAEQFF
TRBV5-1 11 CASSLEGTAFF
TRBV12-3/TRBV12-4 15 CASSFGGSFTGELFF
TRBV30 14 CAWTGEGRQETQYF
TRBV10-3 15 CAIRSQGEGVHEQYF
TRBV5-1 19 CASSLNAGRWGRTGNTIYF
TRBV6-6 16 CASSHGGTNSGNTIYF
TRBV5-1 17 CASSRNPTSGGRGTQYF
TRBV12-3/TRBV12-4 15 CASRPGTTVYNEQFF
TRBV7-9 15 CASSLGGGMYTEAFF
TRBV29-1 14 CSVFLLRSSGEQFF
TRBV5-4 18 CASSAGLAGGPSLETQYF